The 3 T cell receptor beta chains presented below share a single source sample, sequenced in a study of OX40 agonist ivuxolimab in advanced cancers. Measured with immunoSEQ multiplex PCR; TCRdb has only the in-frame clones, and not every one. Of about 100,000 clones listed, 89% are singletons. Source: CD4+ or CD8+ T cells sorted from blood, taken in a trial of the OX40 agonist ivuxolimab. The receptors were gathered from an adult with an advanced solid tumor such as melanoma, head and neck, liver or kidney cancer.

The V and J genes are TRBV28 and TRBJ1-3, with D perhaps matching TRBD1 (5 bases). V dropped 4 bases and J dropped 8 bases, with 21 bases sitting between them. Germline-derived CDR1 and CDR2 are MDHEN and SYDVKM. CDR3 size: 16 residues. The CDR3 DNA reads TGTGCCAGCAGTTCCCCAGGCGGGGGGACCCTAGACACCATATATTTT. It yields the protein CASSSPGGGTLDTIYF.

This chain joins TRBV5-4 and TRBJ2-1; 11 bases align to TRBD1. V was clipped by 0 bases and J by 7 bases; unmatched bases: 6. The CDR3 consists of 16 residues. The V gene's germline CDR1 is SGHNT and CDR2 YYREEE (reference sequence). CDR3 in DNA: TGTGCCAGCAGCTTGGTGGGGACAGGGGGTTGGAATGAGCAGTTCTTC. This sequence encodes CASSLVGTGGWNEQFF.

The chain carries TRBV28 and TRBJ1-2; a weak D match, TRBD1 (5 bases). The CDR3 has 14 residues. Trimming took off 5 bases at V and 6 bases at J, with 16 bases between the two ends. Germline V gives CDR1 MDHEN, CDR2 SYDVKM. This CDR3 reads CASSAPGGLNGYTF. CDR3 DNA: TGTGCCAGCAGTGCCCCCGGGGGACTAAATGGCTACACCTTC.